This T cell receptor (beta chain) emerged from a study of technical replicates of blood from four donors. The data were produced by immunoSEQ multiplex PCR, yet TCRdb's version contains in-frame clones alone and is incomplete. The table records around 65,000 clones, 75% to 90% of them present only once. The J segment lost 1 base and the V segment lost 5 bases, leaving 6 bases of the junction unmatched. The germline V gene has CDR1 SGHKS and CDR2 YYEKEE (reference sequence). The CDR3 is 16 residues long. Input material: PBMCs. The rearrangement links TRBV5-5 to TRBJ1-1; 12 bases match TRBD1. This clonotype was obtained from a human donor in good health. Some clones in this sample may be carry-over from other donors' samples. This CDR3 is CASREGTGGRNTEAFF. In DNA, the CDR3 is TGTGCCAGCAGGGAAGGGACAGGGGGCCGGAACACTGAAGCTTTCTTT.